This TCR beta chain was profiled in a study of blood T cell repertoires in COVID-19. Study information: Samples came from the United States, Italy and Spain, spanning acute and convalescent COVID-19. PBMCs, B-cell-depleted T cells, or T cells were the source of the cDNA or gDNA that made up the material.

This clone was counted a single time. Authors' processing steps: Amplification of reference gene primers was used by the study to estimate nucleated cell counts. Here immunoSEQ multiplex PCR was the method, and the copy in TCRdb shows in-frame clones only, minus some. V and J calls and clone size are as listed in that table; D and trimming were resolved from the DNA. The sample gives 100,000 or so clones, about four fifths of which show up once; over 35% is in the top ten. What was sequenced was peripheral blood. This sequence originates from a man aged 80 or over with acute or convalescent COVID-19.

The CDR3, as DNA: TGTGCCAGTACCGGGGGGGACAGGGGGTTAGGCAATCAGCCCCAGCATTTT. Translating it yields CASTGGDRGLGNQPQHF. V is TRBV19 and J is TRBJ1-5; the match to TRBD1 covers 11 bases. The CDR3 has 17 amino acids. CDR1 is LNHDA, CDR2 SQIVND, per germline (reference sequence). The V and J ends lost 7 bases and 2 bases, in that order; junction bases with no gene match: 10.